These 17 T cell receptor beta chains were sequenced from one sample in a study of blood T cells in healthy people across ages. Next came a second PCR, run for about 7 to 12 cycles, which used a sample-barcoded 5' primer along with a J-beta primer mix. MiXCR, applied by TCRdb to the 5' RACE reads, yields one record per CDR3 protein. The data contain approximately 790,000 distinct CDR3 sequences, less than 80% of them singletons. The sequencing input was blood. These receptor sequences come from a man aged 25-40 years in good health.

The DNA of the CDR3 is TGCGCCAGCAGCCAAGATAACCGGCCAGAGCAGTTCTTC. It specifies CASSQDNRPEQFF. This chain uses TRBV4-3 with TRBJ2-1; D is unclear. The CDR3 covers 13 residues. The V and J ends lost 0 bases and 10 bases respectively, with 10 bases between them. The germline V gene encodes CDR1 LGHNA and CDR2 YSLEER.

This clonotype has just a few counts. The gene calls are TRBV12-3 or TRBV12-4 and TRBJ1-4, with D perhaps TRBD1 (5 bases). Trimming took 0 bases from V and 8 from J, leaving 10 bases between them. The CDR3 covers 14 residues. CDR3 sequence reads: CASSLAEQGEKLFF. CDR3 DNA sequence: TGTGCCAGCAGTTTAGCGGAGCAGGGAGAAAAACTGTTTTTT.

Here the CDR3 reads CASSRQGKANYGYTF. For the CDR3, the DNA is TGCGCCAGCAGCCGACAGGGCAAAGCTAACTATGGCTACACCTTC. J is TRBJ1-2 and V is TRBV4-3; 7 bases fit TRBD1. V lost 4 bases, J lost 0 bases, and 5 bases stayed unmatched. This CDR3 contains 15 residues. Germline CDR1 reads LGHNA; CDR2 reads YSLEER.

The chain carries TRBV20-1 and TRBJ2-4; 15 nucleotides align to TRBD2. This CDR3 comprises 14 residues. CDR1 is DFQATT, CDR2 SNEGSKA, per germline (reference sequence). CDR3 nucleotide sequence: TGCACGGGACTAGCGGGGGGAAGAGGTAACATTCAGTACTTC. Its protein is CTGLAGGRGNIQYF.

V usage is TRBV12-3 or TRBV12-4 and J usage is TRBJ2-1; TRBD2 might be the D (5 bases). CDR3 length equals 13 residues. Trimming stripped 1 base from V and 7 bases from J, with 8 bases between. The CDR3 spells CASSLVASNEQFF. DNA of the CDR3: TGTGCCAGCAGTTTAGTAGCGAGTAATGAGCAGTTCTTC.

This clonotype was picked up a small number of times. The chain has TRBV27 and TRBJ2-1, with 9 bases lining up with TRBD1. Germline loops: CDR1 MNHEY, CDR2 SMNVEV (reference sequence). This CDR3 spans 17 amino acids. The V and J ends lost 4 bases and 7 bases, in that order; junction bases with no gene match: 14. The CDR3 region is CASSSTGQGIGRNEQFF. The CDR3 nucleotides read TGTGCCAGCAGTTCCACGGGACAGGGCATAGGAAGGAATGAGCAGTTCTTC.

The chain joins TRBV9 to TRBJ1-2; maybe TRBD1 (5 bases). V lost 4 bases and J 4 bases, leaving 11 bases between the germline ends. This CDR3 is 13 amino acids long. The germline CDR1 and CDR2 sequences are SGDLS and YYNGEE. The chain's CDR3 is CASSLTAFYGYTF. CDR3 in DNA: TGTGCCAGCAGCCTGACAGCGTTCTATGGCTACACCTTC.

Regarding this clonotype: Germline is not matched at one junction end, which may reflect a read error. The V call is TRBV28, the J call TRBJ2-1, with D possibly being TRBD1 (5 bases). Germline loops: CDR1 MDHEN, CDR2 SYDVKM. CDR3 length: 14 residues. The CDR3 loop is CASSLPSGYNGQFF. CDR3 nucleotides: TGTGCCAGCAGTTTACCCTCAGGGTACAATGGGCAGTTCTTC.

This clonotype was counted between two and nine times. In nucleotides, the CDR3 is TGCGCCAGCAGTCTGCCCCGAAACACGAATGAGCAGTTCTTC. Translated, it gives CASSLPRNTNEQFF. The V call is TRBV5-1, the J call TRBJ2-1; D gene unclear. V was trimmed by 5 bases and J by 7 bases, leaving 16 bases between them. This CDR3 comprises 14 residues. Germline V lookup: CDR1 SGHRS, CDR2 YFSETQ.

This clonotype was seen a few times. The gene calls are TRBV27 and TRBJ1-1; D ambiguous. The CDR3 loop spans 13 amino acids. The germline V and J ends were trimmed by 2 bases and 5 bases, with 9 bases remaining between them. Germline loops: CDR1 MNHEY, CDR2 SMNVEV (reference sequence). The CDR3 bases are TGTGCCAGCAGTTTAGGCGGGCGGACTGAAGCTTTCTTT. Translated, it gives CASSLGGRTEAFF.

The chain joins TRBV6-2 or TRBV6-3 to TRBJ2-3; possibly TRBD1 for D (5 bases). The CDR3 totals 15 residues. The germline gives CDR1 MNHEY, CDR2 SVGEGT. V was clipped by 4 bases and J by 5 bases, with 16 bases between them. CDR3 sequence: CASSSALSRVDTQYF. CDR3 nucleotides: TGTGCCAGCAGTTCCGCACTATCCAGGGTAGATACGCAGTATTTT.

This clonotype was counted between two and nine times. The gene calls are TRBV7-9 and TRBJ1-5, with D tentatively TRBD1 (6 bases). V was pared by 5 bases and J by 9 bases, with 26 bases between. Germline V CDR1 and CDR2: SEHNR, FQNEAQ (reference sequence). The CDR3 has 17 amino acids. In nucleotides, the CDR3 is TGTGCCAGCAGCCGTCGTGTGACCGGGACACTTCCGACGCCCCAGCATTTT. As protein: CASSRRVTGTLPTPQHF.

The CDR3 DNA reads TGTGCCAGCAGAGACTCCGGGACTACCTACTACGAGCAGTACTTC. Its translation: CASRDSGTTYYEQYF. The rearrangement uses TRBV6-2 or TRBV6-3 and TRBJ2-7; 7 positions agree with TRBD2. Germline trimming cut 6 bases from V and 3 bases from J; bases unmatched to any gene: 11. This CDR3 is built from 15 residues. Germline-derived CDR1 and CDR2 are MNHEY and SVGEGT.

This clonotype was observed once. The chain is built from TRBV5-6 and TRBJ1-5; the D is unclear. CDR1 and CDR2 (germline): SGHDT, YYEEEE. Between the trimmed V and J ends, which lost 3 bases and 6 bases, there was a span of 19 bases. There are 16 residues in the CDR3. The CDR3: CASSYRRSHKGQPQHF. The CDR3, as DNA: TGTGCCAGCAGCTATCGGAGGTCCCACAAGGGTCAGCCCCAGCATTTT.

The rearrangement joins TRBV18 to TRBJ1-2; perhaps TRBD1 as D (6 bases). The germline CDR1 and CDR2 sequences are KGHSH and LQKENI. The V gene lost 0 bases and the J gene lost 6 bases, with 8 bases spanning the gap. The CDR3 has 13 residues. The CDR3 sequence: CASSPPQGNGYTF. The CDR3 DNA sequence: TGTGCCAGCTCACCACCACAGGGCAATGGCTACACCTTC.

The CDR3 loop is CSVAKRGAYNEQFF. CDR3 coding DNA: TGCAGCGTTGCGAAGCGGGGGGCCTACAATGAGCAGTTCTTC. The chain couples TRBV29-1 to TRBJ2-1; 9 bases match TRBD2. This CDR3 is 14 amino acids long. The ends lost 4 bases at V and 2 bases at J; junction bases unmatched: 3. Germline CDR1 is SQVTM and CDR2 is ANQGSEA.

This sequence joins TRBV19 and TRBJ1-4, with 7 bases aligning to TRBD1. Per the germline V gene, CDR1 is LNHDA and CDR2 is SQIVND (reference sequence). The CDR3 has 13 amino acids. J was trimmed by 10 bases and V by 6 bases; bases with no gene match: 8. CDR3 bases: TGTGCCAGTAGCCCGGGACAGTATTCAAAACTGTTTTTT. It specifies CASSPGQYSKLFF.